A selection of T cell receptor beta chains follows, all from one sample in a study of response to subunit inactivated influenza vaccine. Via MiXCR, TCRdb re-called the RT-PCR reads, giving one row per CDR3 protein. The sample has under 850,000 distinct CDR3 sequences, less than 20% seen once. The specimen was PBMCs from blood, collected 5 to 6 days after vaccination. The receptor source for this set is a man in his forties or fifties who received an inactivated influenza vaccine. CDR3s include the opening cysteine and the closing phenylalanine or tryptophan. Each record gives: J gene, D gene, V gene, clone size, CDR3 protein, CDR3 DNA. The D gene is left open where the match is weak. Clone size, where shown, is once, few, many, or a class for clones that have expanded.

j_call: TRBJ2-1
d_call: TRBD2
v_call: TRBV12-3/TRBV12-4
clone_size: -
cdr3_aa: CASSRSLAGDREQFF
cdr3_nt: TGTGCCAGCAGCAGATCACTAGCGGGAGATCGTGAGCAGTTCTTC

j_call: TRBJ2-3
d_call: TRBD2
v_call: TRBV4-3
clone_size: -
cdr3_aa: CASSQGGLATDTQYF
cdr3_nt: TGCGCCAGCAGCCAAGGGGGACTAGCCACAGATACGCAGTATTTT

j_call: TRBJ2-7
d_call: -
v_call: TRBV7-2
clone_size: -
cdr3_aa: CASSLGVVGGTYEQYF
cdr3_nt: TGTGCCAGCAGCTTAGGGGTAGTGGGCGGCACCTACGAGCAGTACTTC

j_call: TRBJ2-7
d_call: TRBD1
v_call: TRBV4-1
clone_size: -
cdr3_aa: CASSRSGTGDSYEQYF
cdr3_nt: TGCGCCAGCAGCCGGTCCGGGACAGGGGATTCCTACGAGCAGTACTTC

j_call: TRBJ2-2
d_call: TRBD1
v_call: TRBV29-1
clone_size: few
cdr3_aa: CSGEDRGNTGELFF
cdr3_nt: TGCAGCGGTGAGGACAGGGGGAACACCGGGGAGCTGTTTTTT

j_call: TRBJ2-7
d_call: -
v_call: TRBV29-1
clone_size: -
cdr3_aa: CSVTLTESYEQYF
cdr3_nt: TGCAGCGTTACATTGACGGAGTCCTACGAGCAGTACTTC

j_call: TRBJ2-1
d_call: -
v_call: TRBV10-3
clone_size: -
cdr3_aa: CAISELSSGYNEQFF
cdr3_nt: TGTGCCATCAGTGAGCTTTCAAGCGGGTACAATGAGCAGTTCTTC

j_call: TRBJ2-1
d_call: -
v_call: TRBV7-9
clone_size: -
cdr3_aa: CASSDPIGEQFF
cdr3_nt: TGTGCCAGCAGCGACCCGATCGGTGAGCAGTTCTTC

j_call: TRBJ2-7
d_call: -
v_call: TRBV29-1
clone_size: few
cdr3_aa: CSVDGQNYEQYF
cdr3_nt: TGCAGCGTTGATGGTCAAAACTACGAGCAGTACTTC

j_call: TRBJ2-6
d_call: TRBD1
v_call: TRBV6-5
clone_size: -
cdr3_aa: CASTWTGGWMSGANVLTF
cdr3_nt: TGTGCCAGCACTTGGACAGGGGGATGGATGTCTGGGGCCAACGTCCTGACTTTC

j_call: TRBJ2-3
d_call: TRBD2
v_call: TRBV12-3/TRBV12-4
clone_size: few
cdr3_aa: CASSFSGLAVGTDTQYF
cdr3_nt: TGTGCCAGCAGTTTTAGCGGACTAGCGGTGGGCACAGATACGCAGTATTTT

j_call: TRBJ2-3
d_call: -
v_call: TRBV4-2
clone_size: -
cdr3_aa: CASSQEGPSSLTDTQYF
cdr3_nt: TGTGCCAGCAGCCAAGAAGGACCCAGCTCACTAACAGATACGCAGTATTTT

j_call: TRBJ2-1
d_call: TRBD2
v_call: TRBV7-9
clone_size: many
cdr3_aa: CASSFLAGGFNEQFF
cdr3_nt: TGTGCCAGCAGCTTTCTAGCGGGGGGATTTAATGAGCAGTTCTTC

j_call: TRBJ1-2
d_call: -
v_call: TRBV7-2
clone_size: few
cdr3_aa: CASSLSSLGYGYTF
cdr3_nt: TGTGCCAGCAGCCTATCCTCCTTGGGGTATGGCTACACCTTC

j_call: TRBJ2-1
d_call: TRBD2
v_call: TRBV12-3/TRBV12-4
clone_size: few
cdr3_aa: CASSLFSASGRRYNEQFF
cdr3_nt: TGTGCCAGCAGTTTATTCTCGGCTAGCGGGAGGCGGTACAATGAGCAGTTCTTC

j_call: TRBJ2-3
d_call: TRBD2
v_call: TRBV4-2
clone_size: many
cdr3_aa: CASSHPTSGGADTQYF
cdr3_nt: TGTGCCAGCAGCCATCCTACTAGCGGGGGGGCGGATACGCAGTATTTT

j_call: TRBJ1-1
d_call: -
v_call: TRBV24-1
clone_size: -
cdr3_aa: CATSVGHRSEAFF
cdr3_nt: TGTGCCACCAGTGTAGGACACAGGAGCGAAGCTTTCTTT

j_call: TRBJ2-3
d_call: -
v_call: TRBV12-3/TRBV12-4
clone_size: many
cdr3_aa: CASSLAGGDTQYF
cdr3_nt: TGTGCCAGCAGTTTAGCGGGAGGCGATACGCAGTATTTT

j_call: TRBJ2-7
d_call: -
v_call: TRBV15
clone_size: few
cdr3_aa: CATSSARGQPYEQYF
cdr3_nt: TGTGCCACCAGCAGCGCCCGCGGACAGCCCTACGAGCAGTACTTC

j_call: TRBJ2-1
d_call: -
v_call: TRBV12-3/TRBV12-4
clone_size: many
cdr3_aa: CASSGSIYNEQFF
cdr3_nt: TGTGCCAGCAGCGGGTCGATATACAATGAGCAGTTCTTC

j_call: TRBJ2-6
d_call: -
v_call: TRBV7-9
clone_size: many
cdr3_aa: CASSLASGANVLTF
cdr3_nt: TGTGCCAGCAGTTTAGCATCTGGGGCCAACGTCCTGACTTTC

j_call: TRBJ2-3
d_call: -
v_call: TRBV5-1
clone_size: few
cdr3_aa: CASSLGAIPTDTQYF
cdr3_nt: TGCGCCAGCAGCTTGGGCGCCATCCCCACAGATACGCAGTATTTT

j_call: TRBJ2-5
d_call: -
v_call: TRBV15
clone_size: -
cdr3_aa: CATSRTPQGEETQYF
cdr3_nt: TGTGCCACCAGCAGAACCCCCCAGGGAGAAGAGACCCAGTACTTC

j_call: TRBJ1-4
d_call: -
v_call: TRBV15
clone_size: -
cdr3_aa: CATSRASGYEKLFF
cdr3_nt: TGTGCCACCAGCAGAGCATCGGGCTATGAAAAACTGTTTTTT

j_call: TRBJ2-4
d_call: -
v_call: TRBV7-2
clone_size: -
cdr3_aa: CASSLAGPGTKNIQYF
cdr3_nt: TGTGCCAGCAGCTTAGCGGGGCCGGGAACCAAAAACATTCAGTACTTC

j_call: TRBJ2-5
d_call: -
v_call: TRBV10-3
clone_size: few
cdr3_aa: CAIREQGGETQYF
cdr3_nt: TGTGCCATCAGGGAACAGGGAGGTGAGACCCAGTACTTC

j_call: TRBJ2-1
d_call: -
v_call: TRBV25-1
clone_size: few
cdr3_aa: CASRYGMNEQFF
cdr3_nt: TGTGCCAGCCGCTATGGGATGAATGAGCAGTTCTTC

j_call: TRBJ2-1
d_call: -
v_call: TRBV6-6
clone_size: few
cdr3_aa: CASSYSGDKQFF
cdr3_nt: TGTGCCAGCAGTTACTCAGGGGATAAGCAGTTCTTC

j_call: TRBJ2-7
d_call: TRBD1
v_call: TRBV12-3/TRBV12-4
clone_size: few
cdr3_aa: CASSFADRVSEQYF
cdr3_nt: TGTGCCAGCAGTTTTGCGGACAGGGTATCCGAGCAGTACTTC